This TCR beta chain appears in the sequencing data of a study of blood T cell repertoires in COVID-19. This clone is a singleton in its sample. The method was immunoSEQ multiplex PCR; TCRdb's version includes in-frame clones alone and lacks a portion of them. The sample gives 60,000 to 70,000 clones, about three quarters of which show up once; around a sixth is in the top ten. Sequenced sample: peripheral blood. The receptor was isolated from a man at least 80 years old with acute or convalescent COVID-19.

Written as DNA, the CDR3 is TGTGCCAGCAGACCCAGGGAATCCTACGAGCAGTACTTC. Translating gives CASRPRESYEQYF. The chain employs TRBV2 and TRBJ2-7; possible D gene TRBD1, 5 bases. Germline V gene lookup returns CDR1 SNHLY and CDR2 FYNNEI. This CDR3 has 13 amino acids. Trimming took off 6 bases at V and 1 base at J, with 10 bases between the two ends.